Listed below are T cell receptor beta chains from one sample, sequenced in a study of early T cells in non-severe SARS-CoV-2 infection. TCRdb reprocessed the 5' RACE reads via MiXCR and lists one record per CDR3 protein. The profile covers fewer than 60,000 distinct CDR3 sequences, with about 9.3% appearing a single time and about 15% taken by the ten largest. The specimen sequenced was whole blood. These receptor sequences come from an adult who was a healthcare worker with PCR-confirmed SARS-CoV-2 infection or an uninfected control (not recorded which). CDR3s include the opening cysteine and the closing phenylalanine or tryptophan. The order of the fields is J gene, V gene, D gene, clone size, CDR3 protein, CDR3 DNA. The D gene is left open where the match is weak. Clone size is given for some rows only: seen once, a few or many times, or a class if the clone is expanded.

TRBJ2-2	TRBV20-1	NA	NA	CSARGRSKYPLAGELFF	TGCAGTGCTAGAGGAAGGTCCAAGTACCCCCTAGCCGGGGAGCTGTTTTTT
TRBJ1-1	TRBV10-3	TRBD1	many	CAISESGTGAQTEAFF	TGTGCCATCAGTGAGTCAGGGACAGGGGCGCAAACTGAAGCTTTCTTT
TRBJ1-2	TRBV21-1	NA	NA	CASSKAEQAYGYTF	TGTGCCAGCAGCAAAGCGGAGCAGGCCTATGGCTACACCTTC
TRBJ2-5	TRBV14	TRBD2	NA	CASSHLLAGVVETQYF	TGTGCCAGCAGCCACCTACTAGCGGGAGTCGTGGAGACCCAGTACTTC
TRBJ2-7	TRBV7-2	NA	many	CASSLIVGFGPEQYF	TGTGCCAGCAGCTTAATCGTGGGGTTTGGACCCGAGCAGTACTTC
TRBJ1-1	TRBV20-1	NA	few	CSARENTEAFF	TGCAGTGCTAGAGAGAACACTGAAGCTTTCTTT
TRBJ2-1	TRBV6-6	NA	NA	CASSYDREQFF	TGTGCCAGCAGTTACGACAGGGAGCAGTTCTTC
TRBJ2-3	TRBV7-8	NA	many	CASLLAVESTDTQYF	TGTGCCAGCCTATTAGCGGTGGAGAGCACAGATACGCAGTATTTT
TRBJ1-1	TRBV18	NA	many	CASSPIGRGTMNTEAFF	TGTGCCAGCTCACCGATTGGGAGAGGGACTATGAACACTGAAGCTTTCTTT
TRBJ2-3	TRBV7-2	NA	many	CASSLGGGIMADTQYF	TGTGCCAGCAGCTTAGGAGGCGGGATCATGGCAGATACGCAGTATTTT
TRBJ2-5	TRBV9	TRBD1	few	CASSSRTGGTETQYF	TGTGCCAGCAGCTCAAGGACAGGTGGTACGGAGACCCAGTACTTC
TRBJ2-7	TRBV18	TRBD2	many	CASSRGLAGDYEQYF	TGTGCCAGCTCACGGGGACTAGCGGGAGACTACGAGCAGTACTTC
TRBJ1-2	TRBV3-2	NA	few	CASSQGPQKGMGGYTF	TGTGCCAGCAGCCAAGGGCCCCAGAAGGGGATGGGGGGCTACACCTTC
TRBJ2-5	TRBV20-1	NA	few	CSARGGLTTQETQYF	TGCAGTGCTAGAGGGGGTTTGACAACCCAAGAGACCCAGTACTTC
TRBJ1-1	TRBV28	NA	few	CASTPSGSPNTEAFF	TGTGCCAGCACCCCGTCAGGCAGCCCTAACACTGAAGCTTTCTTT
TRBJ2-1	TRBV11-2	NA	few	CASSLPPYNEQFF	TGTGCCAGCAGCCTCCCCCCATACAATGAGCAGTTCTTC
TRBJ1-5	TRBV29-1	NA	many	CSVAFGLGHQPQHF	TGCAGCGTTGCTTTCGGTTTGGGACATCAGCCCCAGCATTTT
TRBJ1-6	TRBV6-2/TRBV6-3	NA	NA	CASSYSSRRSPLHF	TGTGCCAGCAGTTACTCGAGTCGCCGTTCACCCCTCCACTTT